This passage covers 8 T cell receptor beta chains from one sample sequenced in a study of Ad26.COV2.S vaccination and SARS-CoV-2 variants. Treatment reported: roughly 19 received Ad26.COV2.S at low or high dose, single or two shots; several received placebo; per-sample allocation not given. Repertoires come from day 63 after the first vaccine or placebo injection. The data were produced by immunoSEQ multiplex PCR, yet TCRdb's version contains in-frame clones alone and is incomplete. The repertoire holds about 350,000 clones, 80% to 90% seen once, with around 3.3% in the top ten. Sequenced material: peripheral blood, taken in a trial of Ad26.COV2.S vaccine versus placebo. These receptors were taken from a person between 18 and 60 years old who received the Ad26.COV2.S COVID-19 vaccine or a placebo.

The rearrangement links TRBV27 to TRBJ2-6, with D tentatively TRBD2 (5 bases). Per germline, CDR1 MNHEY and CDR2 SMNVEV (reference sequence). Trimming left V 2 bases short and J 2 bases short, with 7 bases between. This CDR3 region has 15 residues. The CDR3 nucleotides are TGTGCCAGCAGTTTAATCGGGGCTGGGGCCAACGTCCTGACTTTC. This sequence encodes CASSLIGAGANVLTF.

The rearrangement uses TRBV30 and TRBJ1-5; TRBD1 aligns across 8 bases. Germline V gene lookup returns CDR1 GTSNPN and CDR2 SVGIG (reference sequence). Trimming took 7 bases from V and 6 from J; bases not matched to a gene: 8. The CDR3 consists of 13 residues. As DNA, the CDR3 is TGTGCCTTACGGACAGGGTATTTTCAGCCCCAGCATTTT. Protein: CALRTGYFQPQHF.

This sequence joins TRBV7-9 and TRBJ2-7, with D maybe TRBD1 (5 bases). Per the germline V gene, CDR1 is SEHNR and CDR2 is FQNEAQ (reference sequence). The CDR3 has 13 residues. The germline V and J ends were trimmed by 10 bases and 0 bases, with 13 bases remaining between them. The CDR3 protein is CATVGDSSYEQYF. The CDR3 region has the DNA TGTGCCACAGTGGGCGACAGCTCCTACGAGCAGTACTTC.

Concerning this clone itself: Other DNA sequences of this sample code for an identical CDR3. CDR3 DNA sequence: TGTGCCTGGGAAGGGGTAGCCAAAAACATTCAGTACTTC. It yields the protein CAWEGVAKNIQYF. J is TRBJ2-4 and V is TRBV30; possibly TRBD1 for D (5 bases). Germline assignment: CDR1 GTSNPN and CDR2 SVGIG (reference sequence). The CDR3 covers 13 residues. Trimming left V 5 bases short and J 0 bases short, with 8 bases between.

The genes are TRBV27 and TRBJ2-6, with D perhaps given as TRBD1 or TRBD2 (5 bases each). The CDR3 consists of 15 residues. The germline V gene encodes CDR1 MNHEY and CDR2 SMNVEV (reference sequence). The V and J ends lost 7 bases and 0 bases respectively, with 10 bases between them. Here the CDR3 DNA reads TGTGCCAGCAAGACCGGGACCTCTGGGGCCAACGTCCTGACTTTC. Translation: CASKTGTSGANVLTF.

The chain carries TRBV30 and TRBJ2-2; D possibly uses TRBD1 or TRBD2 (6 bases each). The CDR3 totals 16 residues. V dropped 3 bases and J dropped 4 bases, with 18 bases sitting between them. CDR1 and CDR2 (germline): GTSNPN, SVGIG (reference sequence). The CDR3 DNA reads TGTGCCTGGAGCGGGACGAGGGGGGCCGGCACCGGGGAGCTGTTTTTT. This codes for CAWSGTRGAGTGELFF.

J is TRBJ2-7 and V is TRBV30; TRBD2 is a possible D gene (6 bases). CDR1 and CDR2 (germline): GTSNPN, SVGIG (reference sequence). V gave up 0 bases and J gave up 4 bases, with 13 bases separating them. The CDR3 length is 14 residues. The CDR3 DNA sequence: TGTGCCTGGAGTGTAGGGCGGGATATTTACGAGCAGTACTTC. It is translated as CAWSVGRDIYEQYF.

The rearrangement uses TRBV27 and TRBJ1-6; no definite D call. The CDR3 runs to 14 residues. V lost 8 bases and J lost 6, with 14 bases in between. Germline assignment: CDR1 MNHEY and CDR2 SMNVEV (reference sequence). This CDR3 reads CASCLAGFNSPLHF. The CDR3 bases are TGTGCCAGCTGTCTTGCGGGGTTTAATTCACCCCTCCACTTT.